The present T cell receptor beta chain was sequenced within a study of cytomegalovirus exposure and HLA in healthy donors. General observations from the study: It was likely that a cluster of highly shared sequence variants was a sequencing artifact. Later work found most CMV-associated TCR beta chains apparently HLA-restricted.

For this clone: The target antigen is unknown.

Germline CDR1 reads SGHNT; CDR2 reads YYREEE (reference sequence). Trimming took 4 bases from V and 2 from J; bases not matched to a gene: 8. The CDR3 extends over 15 amino acids. Both 60 Vbeta primers and 13 Jbeta primers went into the PCR. Libraries were prepared by immunoSEQ multiplex PCR; TCRdb keeps only in-frame clonotypes and omits some of them. The table has around 190,000 clones, more than 70% seen once; the top ten hold under 5%. The TCR sequence derives from a man aged 25-40 years in good health and CMV-seropositive. This chain uses TRBV5-4 with TRBJ2-7; TRBD1 aligns across 8 bases. The sample comprised PBMCs. CDR3 in DNA: TGTGCCAGCAGCCCGCGACAGGGGACCCCCTACGAGCAGTACTTC. Protein sequence: CASSPRQGTPYEQYF.